This T cell receptor (beta chain) was identified during a study of cytomegalovirus exposure and HLA in healthy donors. Study observations and caveats: Later on, a genetic analysis was performed. It linked a missense variant in DCLRE1C with V- and J-gene trimming of TCR beta. Some TCR beta chains (roughly 160 of them) were listed as cytomegalovirus-associated.

Notes on this clone: Its antigen is unknown.

The PCR made use of 60 Vbeta and 13 Jbeta primers. The assay was immunoSEQ multiplex PCR, and TCRdb's table has in-frame clones only and misses some. Of some 200,000 clones listed, nearly 80% are singletons. V was pared by 1 base and J by 6 bases, with 6 bases between. The CDR3 loop spans 12 amino acids. Per germline, CDR1 SEHNR and CDR2 FQNEAQ (reference sequence). This receptor was identified in a man between 18 and 29 years old in good health and CMV-seronegative. The source material was PBMCs. This chain links TRBV7-9 with TRBJ1-2; TRBD1 might be the D (5 bases). DNA for the CDR3: TGTGCCAGCAGCTTAGTAGGGGATGGCTACACCTTC. Translating it yields CASSLVGDGYTF.